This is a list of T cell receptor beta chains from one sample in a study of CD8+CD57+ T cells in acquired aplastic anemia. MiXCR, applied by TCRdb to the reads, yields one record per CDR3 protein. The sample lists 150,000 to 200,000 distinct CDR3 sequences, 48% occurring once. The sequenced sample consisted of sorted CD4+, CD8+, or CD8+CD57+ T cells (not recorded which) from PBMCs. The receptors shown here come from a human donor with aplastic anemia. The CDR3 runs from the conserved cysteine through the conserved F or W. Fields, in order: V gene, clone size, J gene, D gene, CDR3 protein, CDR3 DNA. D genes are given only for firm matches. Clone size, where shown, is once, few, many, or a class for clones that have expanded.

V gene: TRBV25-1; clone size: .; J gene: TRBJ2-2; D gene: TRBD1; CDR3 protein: CASSELGTGETGELFF; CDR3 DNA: TGTGCCAGCAGTGAATTAGGGACAGGGGAAACCGGGGAGCTGTTTTTT
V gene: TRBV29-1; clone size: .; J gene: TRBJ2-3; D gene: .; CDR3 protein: CSVEIAPGGDTQYF; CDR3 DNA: TGCAGCGTTGAAATCGCCCCTGGAGGAGATACGCAGTATTTT
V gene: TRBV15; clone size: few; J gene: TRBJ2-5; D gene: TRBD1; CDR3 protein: CATSRDRGQAETQYF; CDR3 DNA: TGTGCCACCAGCAGAGACAGGGGGCAGGCGGAGACCCAGTACTTC
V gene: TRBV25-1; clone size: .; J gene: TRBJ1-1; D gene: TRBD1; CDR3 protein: CASSTSGTGNTEAFF; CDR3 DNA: TGTGCCAGCAGCACGTCCGGGACAGGGAACACTGAAGCTTTCTTT
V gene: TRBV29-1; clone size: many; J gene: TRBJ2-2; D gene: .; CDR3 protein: CSVEIGAAGELFF; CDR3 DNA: TGCAGCGTTGAAATAGGGGCGGCCGGGGAGCTGTTTTTT
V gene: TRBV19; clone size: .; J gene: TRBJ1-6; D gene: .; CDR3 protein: CASSIQGSYNSPLHF; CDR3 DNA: TGTGCCAGTAGTATACAGGGAAGCTATAATTCACCCCTCCACTTT
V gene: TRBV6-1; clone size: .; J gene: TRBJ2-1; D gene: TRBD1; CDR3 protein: CASRAGQGVNEQFF; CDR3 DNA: TGTGCCAGCAGAGCCGGACAGGGGGTCAATGAGCAGTTCTTC
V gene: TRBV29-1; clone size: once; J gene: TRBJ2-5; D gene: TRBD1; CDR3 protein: CSVARTGGAMETQYF; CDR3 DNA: TGCAGCGTTGCCCGGACAGGGGGCGCAATGGAGACCCAGTACTTC
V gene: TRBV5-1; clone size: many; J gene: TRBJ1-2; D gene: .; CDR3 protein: CASSEGSKVTYGYTF; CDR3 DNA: TGCGCCAGCAGCGAGGGATCGAAGGTGACCTATGGCTACACCTTC
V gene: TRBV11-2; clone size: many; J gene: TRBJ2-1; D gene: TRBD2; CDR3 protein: CASSLGVLAGINEQFF; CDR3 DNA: TGTGCCAGCAGCCTGGGAGTGCTAGCGGGGATCAATGAGCAGTTCTTC
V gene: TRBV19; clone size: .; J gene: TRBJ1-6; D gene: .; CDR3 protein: CAGGGSVENSPLHF; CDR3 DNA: TGTGCCGGTGGGGGGAGCGTGGAGAATTCACCCCTCCACTTT
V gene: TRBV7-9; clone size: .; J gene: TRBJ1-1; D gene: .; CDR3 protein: CASSLVGYTEAFF; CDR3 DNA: TGTGCCAGCAGCTTGGTAGGGTACACTGAAGCTTTCTTT
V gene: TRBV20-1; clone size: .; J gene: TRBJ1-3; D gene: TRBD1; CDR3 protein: CSAGAQGDGNTIYF; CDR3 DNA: TGCAGTGCTGGGGCTCAGGGGGATGGAAACACCATATATTTT
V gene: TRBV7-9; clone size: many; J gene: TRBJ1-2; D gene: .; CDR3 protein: CASSLDRYGYTF; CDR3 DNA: TGTGCCAGCAGCTTAGACAGATATGGCTACACCTTC
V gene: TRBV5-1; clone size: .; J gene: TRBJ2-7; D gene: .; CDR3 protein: CASSPFSGYEQYF; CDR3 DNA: TGCGCCAGCAGCCCTTTTTCGGGCTACGAGCAGTACTTC
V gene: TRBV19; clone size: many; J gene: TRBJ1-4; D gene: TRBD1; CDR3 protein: CASRQGNEKLFF; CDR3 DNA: TGTGCCAGTAGACAGGGGAACGAAAAACTGTTTTTT
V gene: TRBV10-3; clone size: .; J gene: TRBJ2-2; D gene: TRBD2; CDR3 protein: CAISPTRNLAGGELFF; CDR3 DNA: TGTGCCATCAGCCCAACCCGAAACTTAGCGGGGGGGGAGCTGTTTTTT
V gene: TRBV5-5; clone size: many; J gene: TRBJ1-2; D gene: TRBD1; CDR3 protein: CASSRDRGVDYGYTF; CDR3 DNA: TGTGCCAGCAGCCGTGACAGGGGGGTGGACTATGGCTACACCTTC
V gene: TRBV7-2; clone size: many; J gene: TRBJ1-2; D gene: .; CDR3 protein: CASSLALFPGYTF; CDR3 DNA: TGTGCCAGCAGCTTAGCCCTATTTCCTGGCTACACCTTC
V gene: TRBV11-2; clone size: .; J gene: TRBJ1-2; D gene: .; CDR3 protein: CASSLGTTGYTF; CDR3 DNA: TGTGCCAGCAGCTTAGGGACAACCGGCTACACCTTC
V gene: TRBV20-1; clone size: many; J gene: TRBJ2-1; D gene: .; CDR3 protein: CSARDQPGFKNEQFF; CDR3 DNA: TGCAGTGCTAGAGATCAACCGGGGTTTAAGAATGAGCAGTTCTTC
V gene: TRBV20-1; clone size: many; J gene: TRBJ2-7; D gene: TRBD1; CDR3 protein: CSARGGDRVYEQYF; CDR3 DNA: TGCAGTGCTAGAGGGGGGGACAGGGTATACGAGCAGTACTTC
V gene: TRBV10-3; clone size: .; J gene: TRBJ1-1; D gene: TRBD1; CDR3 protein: CAIRSGQGKAFF; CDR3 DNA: TGTGCCATCAGGTCGGGACAGGGAAAAGCTTTCTTT
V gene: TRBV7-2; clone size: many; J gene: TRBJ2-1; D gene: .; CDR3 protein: CASSFSGTSSYNEQFF; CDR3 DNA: TGTGCCAGCAGCTTTTCTGGGACGAGCTCCTACAATGAGCAGTTCTTC
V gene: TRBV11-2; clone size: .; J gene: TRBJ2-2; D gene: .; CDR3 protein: CASSLYLPYRSQAGELFF; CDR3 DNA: TGTGCCAGCAGCCTCTACCTCCCTTACAGGAGCCAGGCCGGGGAGCTGTTTTTT
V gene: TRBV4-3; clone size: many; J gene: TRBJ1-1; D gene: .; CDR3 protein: CASSQDPAGERTEAFF; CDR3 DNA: TGCGCCAGCAGCCAAGACCCCGCCGGGGAGAGAACTGAAGCTTTCTTT
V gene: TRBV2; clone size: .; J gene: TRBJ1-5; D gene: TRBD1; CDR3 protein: CASSVQTGQNQPQHF; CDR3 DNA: TGTGCCAGCAGTGTACAGACAGGGCAAAATCAGCCCCAGCATTTT
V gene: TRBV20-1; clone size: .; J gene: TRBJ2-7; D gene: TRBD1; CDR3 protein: CSAYDRDNSYEQYF; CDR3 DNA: TGCAGTGCTTACGACAGGGATAACTCCTACGAGCAGTACTTC
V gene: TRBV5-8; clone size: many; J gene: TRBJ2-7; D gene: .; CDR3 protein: CASSLQLPNEQYF; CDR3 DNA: TGTGCCAGCAGCTTGCAGCTCCCCAACGAGCAGTACTTC
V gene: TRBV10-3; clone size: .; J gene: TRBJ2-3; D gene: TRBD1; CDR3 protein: CAISESGTGVDTQYF; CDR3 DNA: TGTGCCATCAGTGAGTCAGGGACAGGGGTAGATACGCAGTATTTT
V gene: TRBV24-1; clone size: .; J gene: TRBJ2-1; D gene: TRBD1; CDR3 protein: CATSDLVGQGYNEQFF; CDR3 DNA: TGTGCCACCAGTGATTTAGTTGGACAGGGGTACAATGAGCAGTTCTTC
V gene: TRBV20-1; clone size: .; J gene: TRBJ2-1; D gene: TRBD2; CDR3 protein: CSAYRTGGATDTQFF; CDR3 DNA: TGCAGTGCGTATAGGACCGGGGGGGCCACAGATACGCAGTTCTTC
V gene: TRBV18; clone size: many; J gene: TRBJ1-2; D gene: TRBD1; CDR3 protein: CASSRNLQDRRGYTF; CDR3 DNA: TGTGCCAGCTCACGTAACCTACAGGACAGGCGTGGCTACACCTTC
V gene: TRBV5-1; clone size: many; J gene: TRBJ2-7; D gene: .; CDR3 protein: CASSPRTSYEQYF; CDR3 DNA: TGCGCCAGCAGCCCAAGGACTTCCTACGAGCAGTACTTC
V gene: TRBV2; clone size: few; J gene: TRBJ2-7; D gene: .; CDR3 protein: CASTVSIGHSSYEQYF; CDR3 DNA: TGTGCCAGCACTGTCTCGATTGGACACTCCTCCTACGAGCAGTACTTC
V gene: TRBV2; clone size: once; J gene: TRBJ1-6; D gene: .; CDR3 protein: CASSLRVNSPLHF; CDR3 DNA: TGTGCCAGCAGTCTTCGGGTTAATTCACCCCTCCACTTT
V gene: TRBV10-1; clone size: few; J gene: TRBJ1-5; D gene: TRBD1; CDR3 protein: CASRTGKTQGPQHF; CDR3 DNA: TGCGCCAGCAGGACAGGGAAGACGCAGGGGCCCCAGCATTTT
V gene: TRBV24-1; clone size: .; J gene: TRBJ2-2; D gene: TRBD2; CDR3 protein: CATSDLAGVFTGELFF; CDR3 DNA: TGTGCCACCAGTGATTTGGCGGGAGTTTTCACCGGGGAGCTGTTTTTT
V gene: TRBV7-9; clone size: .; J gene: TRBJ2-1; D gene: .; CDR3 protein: CASSPGTPDPFF; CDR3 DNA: TGTGCCAGCAGCCCCGGGACACCGGACCCGTTCTTC
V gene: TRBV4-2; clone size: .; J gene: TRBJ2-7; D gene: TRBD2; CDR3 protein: CASTQGSGRVYEQYF; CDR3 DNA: TGTGCCAGCACCCAAGGTAGCGGGAGGGTGTACGAGCAGTACTTC
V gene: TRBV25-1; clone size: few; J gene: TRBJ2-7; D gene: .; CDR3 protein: CASSEPRNPYEQYF; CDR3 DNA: TGTGCCAGCAGTGAACCCAGGAACCCCTACGAGCAGTACTTC
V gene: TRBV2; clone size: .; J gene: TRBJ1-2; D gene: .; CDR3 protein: CAFPGLAGGPDGYTF; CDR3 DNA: TGCGCTTTTCCGGGACTAGCGGGGGGGCCGGATGGCTACACCTTC
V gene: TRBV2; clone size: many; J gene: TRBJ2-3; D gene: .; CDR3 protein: CASREDRPPDTQYF; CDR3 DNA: TGTGCCAGCAGGGAAGACCGACCCCCAGATACGCAGTATTTT
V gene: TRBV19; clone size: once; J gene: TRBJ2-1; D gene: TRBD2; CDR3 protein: CASNLAGGNVEQFF; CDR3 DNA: TGTGCCAGCAATCTAGCGGGAGGGAATGTTGAGCAGTTCTTC
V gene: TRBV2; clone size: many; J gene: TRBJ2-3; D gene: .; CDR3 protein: CASSPAGFSTDTQYF; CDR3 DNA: TGTGCCAGCAGCCCGGCGGGATTTAGCACAGATACGCAGTATTTT
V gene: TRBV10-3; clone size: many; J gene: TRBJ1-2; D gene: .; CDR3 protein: CAISAIQRTEQSNYGYTF; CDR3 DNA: TGTGCCATCAGTGCGATACAGAGGACAGAGCAAAGTAACTATGGCTACACCTTC
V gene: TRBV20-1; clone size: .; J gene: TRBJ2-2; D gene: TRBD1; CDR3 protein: CSAILNRGVTGELFF; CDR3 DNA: TGCAGTGCTATATTAAACAGGGGAGTGACCGGGGAGCTGTTTTTT
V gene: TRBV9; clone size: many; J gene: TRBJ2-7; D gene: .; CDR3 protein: CASSVGDRGTSGYSYEQYF; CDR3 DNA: TGTGCCAGCAGCGTAGGGGACAGGGGGACTAGCGGGTATTCCTACGAGCAGTACTTC
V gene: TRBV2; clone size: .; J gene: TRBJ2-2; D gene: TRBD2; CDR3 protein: CASSETSGTTGELFF; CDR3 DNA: TGTGCCAGCAGTGAGACTAGCGGAACTACCGGGGAGCTGTTTTTT
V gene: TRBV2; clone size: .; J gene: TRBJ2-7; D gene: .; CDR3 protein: CASSEVASSTYEQYF; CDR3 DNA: TGTGCCAGCAGCGAGGTGGCCTCTTCGACCTACGAGCAGTACTTC
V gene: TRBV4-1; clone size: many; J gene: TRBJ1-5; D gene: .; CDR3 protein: CASSQDQGTGLLGNQPQHF; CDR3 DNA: TGCGCCAGCAGCCAAGATCAGGGAACAGGCTTATTAGGGAATCAGCCCCAGCATTTT
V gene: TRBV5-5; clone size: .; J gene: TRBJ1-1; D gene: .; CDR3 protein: CASSLRVTEAFF; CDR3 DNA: TGTGCCAGCAGCTTGCGGGTCACTGAAGCTTTCTTT